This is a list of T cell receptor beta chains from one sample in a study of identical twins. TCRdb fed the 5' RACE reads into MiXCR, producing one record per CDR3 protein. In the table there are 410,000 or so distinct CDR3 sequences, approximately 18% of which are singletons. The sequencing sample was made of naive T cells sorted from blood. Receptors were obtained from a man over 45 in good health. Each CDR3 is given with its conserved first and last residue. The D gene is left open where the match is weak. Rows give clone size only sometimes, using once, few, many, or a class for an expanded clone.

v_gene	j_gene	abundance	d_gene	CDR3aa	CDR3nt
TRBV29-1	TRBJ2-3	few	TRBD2	CSVQLAGLTDTQYF	TGCAGCGTCCAACTAGCGGGGCTCACAGATACGCAGTATTTT
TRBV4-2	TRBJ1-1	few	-	CASSQDFHTAFF	TGTGCCAGCAGCCAAGATTTTCACACAGCTTTCTTT
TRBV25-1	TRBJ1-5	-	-	CASSRFSNQPQHF	TGTGCCAGCAGCAGGTTTAGCAATCAGCCCCAGCATTTT
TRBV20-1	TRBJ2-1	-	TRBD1	CSALRARGSVRNEQFF	TGCAGTGCTCTAAGGGCCAGGGGGTCGGTAAGGAATGAGCAGTTCTTC
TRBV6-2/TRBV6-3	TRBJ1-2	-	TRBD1	CASSYFAGGANGYTF	TGTGCCAGCAGTTACTTTGCAGGGGGCGCGAATGGCTACACCTTC
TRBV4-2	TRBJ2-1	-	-	CASSQVGMGGNEQFF	TGTGCCAGCAGCCAAGTGGGGATGGGGGGCAATGAGCAGTTCTTC
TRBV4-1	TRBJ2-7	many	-	CASSQGVQGSYEQYF	TGCGCCAGCAGCCAAGGGGTGCAGGGCTCCTACGAGCAGTACTTC
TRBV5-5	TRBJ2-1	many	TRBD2	CASRAISGGRIDEQFF	TGTGCCAGCAGGGCGATTAGCGGGGGACGTATAGATGAGCAGTTCTTC
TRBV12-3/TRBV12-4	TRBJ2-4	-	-	CASSLRRMRAKNIQYF	TGTGCCAGCAGTTTAAGGAGGATGAGGGCCAAAAACATTCAGTACTTC
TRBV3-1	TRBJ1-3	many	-	CASREQGFGNTIYF	TGTGCCAGCAGGGAACAGGGATTTGGAAACACCATATATTTT
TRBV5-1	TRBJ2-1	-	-	CASRRYNEQFF	TGCGCCAGCAGAAGGTACAATGAGCAGTTCTTC
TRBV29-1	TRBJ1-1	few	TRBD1	CSGTGGDTEAFF	TGCAGCGGTACAGGGGGTGACACTGAAGCTTTCTTT
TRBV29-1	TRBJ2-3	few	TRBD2	CSAQNLPGLTTGVDTQYF	TGCAGCGCCCAGAACCTGCCGGGACTAACGACCGGAGTGGATACGCAGTATTTT
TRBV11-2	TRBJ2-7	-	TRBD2	CASSLGGPGGAYEQYF	TGTGCCAGCAGCTTAGGCGGACCCGGGGGGGCCTACGAGCAGTACTTC
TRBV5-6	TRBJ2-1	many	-	CASSLVATRNEQFF	TGTGCCAGCAGCTTGGTGGCGACACGGAATGAGCAGTTCTTC
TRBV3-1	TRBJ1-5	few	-	CASSQDGTGNQPQHF	TGTGCCAGCAGCCAAGACGGGACTGGCAATCAGCCCCAGCATTTT
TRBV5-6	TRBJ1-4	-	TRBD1	CASSESHRGVGEKLFF	TGTGCCAGCAGCGAGTCCCACAGGGGCGTGGGTGAAAAACTGTTTTTT
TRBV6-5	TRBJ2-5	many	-	CASSSLQGTETQYF	TGTGCCAGCAGTTCACTACAGGGTACGGAGACCCAGTACTTC
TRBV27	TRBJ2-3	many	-	CASSLVVTDTQYF	TGTGCCAGCAGTTTAGTGGTCACAGATACGCAGTATTTT
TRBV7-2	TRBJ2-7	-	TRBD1	CASSSTGGKPREQYF	TGTGCCAGCAGCTCGACAGGGGGGAAGCCTAGAGAGCAGTACTTC
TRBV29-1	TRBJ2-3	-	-	CSAARQHTDTQYF	TGCAGCGCCGCCCGACAGCACACAGATACGCAGTATTTT
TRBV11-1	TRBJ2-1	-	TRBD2	CASSLASGPAGAPGEQFF	TGTGCCAGCAGCTTAGCGTCTGGCCCAGCGGGGGCCCCGGGTGAGCAGTTCTTC
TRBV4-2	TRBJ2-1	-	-	CASSQDYFGLFEQFF	TGTGCCAGCAGCCAAGATTACTTCGGACTATTTGAGCAGTTCTTC
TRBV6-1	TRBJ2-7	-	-	CASSRIYGGSYEQYF	TGTGCCAGCAGTCGGATCTATGGAGGGTCCTACGAGCAGTACTTC
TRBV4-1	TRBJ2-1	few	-	CASSHVRGGSPSSYNEQFF	TGCGCCAGCAGCCACGTGAGGGGGGGGTCACCAAGCTCCTACAATGAGCAGTTCTTC
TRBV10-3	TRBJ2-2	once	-	CAISGGGADGAGELFF	TGTGCCATCAGTGGAGGCGGAGCCGATGGGGCCGGGGAGCTGTTTTTT
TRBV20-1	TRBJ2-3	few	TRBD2	CSATPAAGGADTQYF	TGCAGTGCCACGCCGGCTGCGGGAGGAGCAGATACGCAGTATTTT
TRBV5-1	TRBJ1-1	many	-	CASSLGIEAFF	TGCGCCAGCAGCTTGGGGATTGAAGCTTTCTTT
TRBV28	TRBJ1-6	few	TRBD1	CASSIHHGTGHSPLHF	TGTGCCAGCAGTATCCACCATGGGACAGGGCATTCACCCCTCCACTTT
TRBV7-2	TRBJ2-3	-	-	CASSLMLLSTDTQYF	TGTGCCAGCAGCTTAATGCTCCTTAGCACAGATACGCAGTATTTT
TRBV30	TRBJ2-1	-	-	CAWSVGVQLYNEQFF	TGTGCCTGGAGTGTAGGTGTACAGCTGTACAATGAGCAGTTCTTC
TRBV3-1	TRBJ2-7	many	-	CASSQAGAYEQYF	TGTGCCAGCAGCCAAGCGGGCGCCTACGAGCAGTACTTC
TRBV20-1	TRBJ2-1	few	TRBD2	CSARHSSGGYNEQFF	TGCAGTGCTAGGCACTCTAGCGGAGGCTACAATGAGCAGTTCTTC
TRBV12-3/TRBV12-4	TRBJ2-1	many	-	CASRAYNEQFF	TGTGCCAGCAGGGCTTACAATGAGCAGTTCTTC
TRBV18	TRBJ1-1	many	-	CASSPRAGGAFF	TGTGCCAGCTCACCACGTGCGGGGGGAGCTTTCTTT
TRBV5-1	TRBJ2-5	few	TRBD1	CASRTGQGQETQYF	TGCGCCAGCAGAACTGGACAGGGCCAAGAGACCCAGTACTTC
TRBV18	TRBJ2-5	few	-	CASSPPSPSGKTQYF	TGTGCCAGCTCACCACCGTCTCCCAGTGGGAAGACCCAGTACTTC
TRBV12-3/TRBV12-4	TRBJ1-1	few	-	CASSLMWVSNTEAFF	TGTGCCAGCAGTTTAATGTGGGTCTCGAACACTGAAGCTTTCTTT
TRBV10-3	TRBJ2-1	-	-	CATRTEGEQFF	TGTGCCACCCGGACGGAGGGTGAGCAGTTCTTC
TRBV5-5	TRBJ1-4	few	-	CASSLIQGVGEKLFF	TGTGCCAGCAGCTTGATCCAGGGTGTGGGTGAAAAACTGTTTTTT
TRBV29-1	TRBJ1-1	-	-	CSVDPLLRNTEAFF	TGCAGCGTTGATCCACTTCTTAGGAACACTGAAGCTTTCTTT
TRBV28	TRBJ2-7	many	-	CASSPELGITYEQYF	TGTGCCAGCAGCCCAGAGTTGGGGATTACCTACGAGCAGTACTTC
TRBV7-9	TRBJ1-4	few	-	CASSPALGVTNEKLFF	TGTGCCAGCAGCCCCGCGCTTGGGGTTACTAATGAAAAACTGTTTTTT
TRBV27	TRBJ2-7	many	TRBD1	CASSPLAGTGGSYEQYF	TGTGCCAGCAGTCCACTAGCCGGGACAGGGGGGTCCTACGAGCAGTACTTC
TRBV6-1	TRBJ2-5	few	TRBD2	CASSPTGTSEETQYF	TGTGCCAGCAGTCCAACCGGGACTAGCGAAGAGACCCAGTACTTC